What follows are 15 T cell receptor beta chains derived from one specimen sequenced in a study of cytomegalovirus exposure and HLA in healthy donors (dated by TCRdb to about 2017). The library was obtained by the immunoSEQ multiplex PCR assay. The multiplex PCR relied on a mix of 60 forward primers for TCR Vbeta segments and 13 reverse primers for TCR Jbeta segments. Held by TCRdb, this immuneACCESS table contains in-frame sequences only and omits some clones. Under half of the omission traces to an unresolved V gene where checked; the cause of the rest is unknown. This sample comprises 150,000 to 200,000 clones, about 81% of them detected only once. 1.5% of the sample is held by the ten biggest clonotypes. The sequencing sample was made of PBMCs. These receptors were collected from a girl aged 5-17 years in good health and CMV-seropositive.

The CDR3 sequence: CASSLSGGRNQPQHF. CDR3 DNA sequence: TGCGCCAGCAGTTTATCGGGGGGCAGGAATCAGCCCCAGCATTTT. This chain joins TRBV5-1 and TRBJ1-5; D might be TRBD1 (6 bases). The CDR3 covers 15 residues. In germline, CDR1 is SGHRS, CDR2 YFSETQ. Trimming took 5 bases from V and 4 from J, leaving 16 bases between them.

In DNA, the CDR3 is TGTGCCAGCAGGACAGGGGGCTTAACTAATGAAAAACTGTTTTTT. Protein: CASRTGGLTNEKLFF. This rearrangement joins TRBV28 to TRBJ1-4, with 10 bases aligning to TRBD1. J was trimmed by 1 base and V by 6 bases; bases with no gene match: 2. CDR1 is MDHEN and CDR2 is SYDVKM in the germline V gene. The CDR3 sequence is 15 residues long. Variable domain in full (rest from reference TRBV28 and TRBJ1-4): DVKVTQSSRYLVKRTGEKVFLECVQDMDHENMFWYRQDPGLGLRLIYFSYDVKMKEKGDIPEGYSVSREKKERFSLILESASTNQTSMYLCASRTGGLTNEKLFFGSGTQLSVL.

The chain couples TRBV6-6 to TRBJ2-5; 9 bases are a match to TRBD2. CDR1 MNHNY and CDR2 SVGAGI come from the germline V gene (reference sequence). CDR3 size: 15 residues. After removal of 5 bases from V and 1 base from J, the junction contained 5 bases not matched to a gene. DNA of the CDR3: TGTGCCAGCAGTATCTTTAGCGGGGGCCAAGAGACCCAGTACTTC. Translating it yields CASSIFSGGQETQYF.

V is TRBV4-1 and J is TRBJ1-5, with TRBD1 matching over 9 bases. This CDR3 region has 15 residues. V was pared by 3 bases and J by 6 bases, with 6 bases of the junction left unmatched. Germline lookup yields CDR1 MGHRA and CDR2 YSYEKL. CDR3 sequence reads: CASSHGTGQSQPQHF. The CDR3 DNA sequence: TGCGCCAGCAGCCATGGGACAGGGCAAAGTCAGCCCCAGCATTTT.

The chain is built from TRBV6-6 and TRBJ2-7, with 9 bases lining up with TRBD2. V lost 7 bases to trimming and J lost 3 bases; unmatched junction nucleotides: 10. The CDR3 length is 15 residues. Germline V gene data show CDR1 as MNHNY and CDR2 as SVGAGI (reference sequence). The CDR3 region has the DNA TGTGCCAGCACTCCTAATAGCGGGGGACTCTACGAGCAGTACTTC. Translation gives CASTPNSGGLYEQYF.

The chain couples TRBV18 to TRBJ2-5, with D perhaps matching TRBD1 (5 bases). Trimming stripped 0 bases from V and 5 bases from J, with 19 bases between. Germline CDR1 is KGHSH and CDR2 is LQKENI. The CDR3 is 17 residues long. CDR3 amino acids: CASSPPTSPGFGETQYF. The CDR3 DNA reads TGTGCCAGCTCACCACCGACCTCCCCAGGGTTTGGGGAGACCCAGTACTTC. Full variable domain (remainder filled in from reference TRBV18 and TRBJ2-5): NAGVMQNPRHLVRRRGQEARLRCSPMKGHSHVYWYRQLPEEGLKFMVYLQKENIIDESGMPKERFSAEFPKEGPSILRIQQVVRGDSAAYFCASSPPTSPGFGETQYFGPGTRLLVL.

This clone was found once. The chain employs TRBV27 and TRBJ1-5, with a possible D match to TRBD1 (5 bases). The CDR3 length is 14 residues. Per germline, CDR1 MNHEY and CDR2 SMNVEV (reference sequence). Trimming took 5 bases from V and 7 from J, leaving 15 bases between them. The CDR3 bases are TGTGCCAGCAGTCTAGGGGTACCAGGGCAGCCCCAGCATTTT. Translated: CASSLGVPGQPQHF.

This clone has just a few counts. The chain joins TRBV14 to TRBJ1-1; D is unresolved. V gave up 3 bases and J gave up 2 bases, with 10 bases separating them. The germline gives CDR1 SGHDN, CDR2 FVKESK. This CDR3 contains 14 residues. CDR3 bases: TGTGCCAGCAGCCAGCCGGGATTCAACACTGAAGCTTTCTTT. Translating gives CASSQPGFNTEAFF.

V is TRBV7-9 and J is TRBJ1-1; TRBD1 might be the D (5 bases). CDR1 SEHNR and CDR2 FQNEAQ come from the germline V gene (reference sequence). Trimming removed 4 bases from V and 2 bases from J, with 14 bases in between. The CDR3 loop spans 15 amino acids. The CDR3 region is CASSSQGPENTEAFF. The CDR3 region has the DNA TGTGCCAGCAGCTCTCAGGGCCCTGAAAACACTGAAGCTTTCTTT.

V usage is TRBV2 and J usage is TRBJ2-1; 7 bases fit TRBD1. V gave up 6 bases and J gave up 9 bases; unmatched junction bases: 11. Germline assignment: CDR1 SNHLY and CDR2 FYNNEI. The CDR3 is made up of 14 amino acids. The CDR3 loop is CASRRRDSLVEQFF. The CDR3 DNA follows: TGTGCCAGCAGGCGAAGGGACAGCTTGGTTGAGCAGTTCTTC.

V and J are TRBV11-2 and TRBJ2-3; maybe TRBD1 (6 bases). Trimming left V 0 bases short and J 3 bases short, with 10 bases between. The CDR3 has 15 residues. CDR1 is SGHAT and CDR2 is FQNNGV in the germline V gene. Written as DNA, the CDR3 is TGTGCCAGCAGCTTAGAGGGAACAGGGACAGATACGCAGTATTTT. Translating gives CASSLEGTGTDTQYF. The full variable domain, its missing parts supplied by reference TRBV11-2 and TRBJ2-3, is EAGVAQSPRYKIIEKRQSVAFWCNPISGHATLYWYQQILGQGPKLLIQFQNNGVVDDSQLPKDRFSAERLKGVDSTLKIQPAKLEDSAVYLCASSLEGTGTDTQYFGPGTRLTVL.

This clone was detected a few times. The chain is built from TRBV2 and TRBJ1-4; a possible D gene is TRBD1 (6 bases). This CDR3 spans 12 amino acids. Germline V gene data show CDR1 as SNHLY and CDR2 as FYNNEI. V was cut by 6 bases and J by 12 bases, with 14 bases left in between. The DNA for the CDR3 is TGTGCCAGCAGGGACAGCCCGCGGGAACTGTTTTTT. This codes for CASRDSPRELFF. Full variable domain (rest looked up from reference TRBV2 and TRBJ1-4): EPEVTQTPSHQVTQMGQEVILRCVPISNHLYFYWYRQILGQKVEFLVSFYNNEISEKSEIFDDQFSVERPDGSNFTLKIRSTKLEDSAMYFCASRDSPRELFFGSGTQLSVL.

The genes are TRBV7-3 and TRBJ2-3; 8 bases map to TRBD1. CDR1 and CDR2 from the germline V gene are SGHTA and FQGTGA. There are 15 residues in the CDR3. J gave up 0 bases and V 5 bases, and 4 bases lay outside the gene matches. CDR3 nucleotides: TGTGCCAGCAGCCCCTGGACAGGGAGCACAGATACGCAGTATTTT. This codes for CASSPWTGSTDTQYF. The variable domain in full, with the rest retrieved from reference TRBV7-3 and TRBJ2-3, is GAGVSQTPSNKVTEKGKYVELRCDPISGHTALYWYRQSLGQGPEFLIYFQGTGAADDSGLPNDRFFAVRPEGSVSTLKIQRTERGDSAVYLCASSPWTGSTDTQYFGPGTRLTVL.

There are a few counts of this clone. V gene TRBV7-9 combines with J gene TRBJ1-1; D unresolved. Deletions cut 3 bases from V and 1 base from J, with 9 bases between. Germline assignment: CDR1 SEHNR and CDR2 FQNEAQ (reference sequence). The CDR3 sequence is 14 residues long. The CDR3: CASSFAGGNTEAFF. In DNA, the CDR3 is TGTGCCAGCAGCTTTGCTGGCGGGAACACTGAAGCTTTCTTT.

The chain is built from TRBV30 and TRBJ2-5, with D possibly matching TRBD2 (6 bases). The CDR3 covers 13 residues. Trimming took 3 bases from V and 4 from J, leaving 12 bases between them. From germline, CDR1 is GTSNPN and CDR2 SVGIG (reference sequence). The DNA of the CDR3 is TGTGCCTGGAGCACTCGCGGGGTAGAGACCCAGTACTTC. Amino acids: CAWSTRGVETQYF.